Detailed here is one TCR beta chain. This sample is drawn from a study of tumor T cells in aggressive B-cell lymphoma. TCRdb's copy holds only in-frame clones and misses some; the assay was immunoSEQ multiplex PCR. The sample records about 3,000 clones, roughly 85% being singletons. Per germline, CDR1 KGHSH and CDR2 LQKENI. The V and J ends lost 0 bases and 3 bases, in that order; junction bases with no gene match: 8. This CDR3 comprises 16 residues. The receptor comes from an adult with diffuse large B cell lymphoma. Sequenced sample: tumor tissue. V and J are TRBV18 and TRBJ2-7; 7 positions match TRBD2. For the CDR3, the DNA is TGTGCCAGCTCACCACCACCGCCGGGCGGGGGCTACGAGCAGTACTTC. It specifies CASSPPPPGGGYEQYF.